The next 18 T cell receptor beta chains were all read from a single sample in a study of CD8 T cells in ankylosing spondylitis. TCRdb processed the 5' RACE reads anew with MiXCR; each CDR3 protein has one entry. The table shows some 140,000 distinct CDR3 sequences, with roughly 8.3% occurring only once. Sample: synovial fluid, either unsorted or a sorted T cell fraction (not recorded which). The origin of the receptors is a male donor with ankylosing spondylitis.

This clonotype was recorded a few times. The J gene is TRBJ2-3, the V gene TRBV5-1, with a possible D match to TRBD2 (5 bases). The CDR3 is 13 residues long. The ends were cut back, 3 bases at V and 4 bases at J, with 9 bases in the middle. Germline CDR1 reads SGHRS; CDR2 reads YFSETQ. The DNA for the CDR3 is TGCGCCAGCAGCTATCCGGGGTCAGATACGCAGTATTTT. Translation: CASSYPGSDTQYF.

At least ten counts were recorded for this clonotype. V and J are TRBV12-3 or TRBV12-4 and TRBJ1-4, with 10 positions matching TRBD1. Unmatched junction bases numbered 1, after V lost 0 bases and J lost 6 bases. The CDR3 runs 15 residues. This CDR3 is CASSLADRGDEKLFF. The CDR3 DNA is TGTGCCAGCAGTTTAGCGGACAGGGGGGATGAAAAACTGTTTTTT.

At least ten counts were recorded for this clonotype. This rearrangement joins TRBV4-3 to TRBJ1-4, with 9 bases matching TRBD1. V lost 5 bases to trimming and J lost 8 bases; unmatched junction nucleotides: 3. The CDR3 has 13 residues. The germline CDR1 and CDR2 sequences are LGHNA and YSLEER. CDR3 protein: CASSTDRGEKLFF. CDR3 sequence (DNA): TGCGCCAGCAGCACGGACAGGGGCGAAAAACTGTTTTTT.

This clonotype was counted ten times or more. The DNA of the CDR3 is TGCAGTGCTCTCAGGTCGGGGTATGAGCAGTTCTTC. Translating it yields CSALRSGYEQFF. The rearrangement links TRBV20-1 to TRBJ2-1; a weak D match, TRBD2 (5 bases). This CDR3 comprises 12 residues. Germline lookup yields CDR1 DFQATT and CDR2 SNEGSKA (reference sequence). Trimming left V 5 bases short and J 8 bases short, with 13 bases between.

The sample holds many counts of this clonotype. The rearrangement joins TRBV7-2 to TRBJ2-3; D remains ambiguous. V dropped 2 bases and J dropped 5 bases, with 2 bases sitting between them. The CDR3 sequence is 11 residues long. Germline CDR1 is SGHTA and CDR2 is FQGNSA. The CDR3 region is CASSLQDTQYF. The CDR3 DNA sequence: TGTGCCAGCAGCTTACAAGATACGCAGTATTTT.

This clonotype was recorded many times. The gene calls are TRBV7-2 and TRBJ2-5; D is perhaps TRBD2 (6 bases). There are 13 residues in the CDR3. CDR1 and CDR2 from the germline V gene are SGHTA and FQGNSA. Trimming cost V 10 bases and J 0 bases, with 12 bases left between them. CDR3 residues: CATGRGNQETQYF. Written as DNA, the CDR3 is TGTGCCACCGGGAGAGGGAACCAAGAGACCCAGTACTTC.

This clonotype has only a few counts. V usage is TRBV13 and J usage is TRBJ1-3, with D hard to call. V was cut by 4 bases and J by 1 base, with 8 bases left in between. This CDR3 contains 14 residues. CDR1 and CDR2 (germline): PRHDT, FYEKMQ (reference sequence). Here the CDR3 reads CASSSPGSGNTIYF. The CDR3 nucleotides read TGTGCCAGCAGCTCTCCGGGGTCTGGAAACACCATATATTTT.

The J gene is TRBJ2-3, the V gene TRBV2; D call uncertain. V lost 3 bases, J lost 0 bases, and 7 bases lay in between. The CDR3 contains 14 residues. The V gene's germline CDR1 is SNHLY and CDR2 FYNNEI. The CDR3, as DNA: TGTGCCAGCAGTGACATCTCTAGCACAGATACGCAGTATTTT. Encoded protein: CASSDISSTDTQYF.

This clonotype was picked up many times. This chain joins TRBV20-1 and TRBJ2-7; unclear D gene. The CDR3 is 13 amino acids. Germline values: CDR1 DFQATT, CDR2 SNEGSKA (reference sequence). CDR3: CSANRAGIHEQYF. CDR3 bases: TGCAGCGCCAACCGAGCTGGGATCCACGAGCAGTACTTC.

This clonotype was seen ten or more times. The chain joins TRBV20-1 to TRBJ2-3; D unclear. The CDR3 has 15 amino acids. Deletions cut 3 bases from V and 4 bases from J, with 17 bases between. CDR1 and CDR2 from the germline V gene are DFQATT and SNEGSKA (reference sequence). CDR3 sequence: CSARTLADPADTQYF. In nucleotides, the CDR3 is TGCAGTGCTAGGACCCTGGCGGACCCTGCAGATACGCAGTATTTT.

At least ten counts were recorded for this clonotype. This sequence joins TRBV9 and TRBJ2-7; D unclear. Trimming removed 0 bases at V and 0 bases at J, with 7 bases between. Germline V lookup: CDR1 SGDLS, CDR2 YYNGEE. This CDR3 contains 14 residues. The DNA for the CDR3 is TGTGCCAGCAGCGTAGATCTCCTCTCCTACGAGCAGTACTTC. Its protein is CASSVDLLSYEQYF.

This clonotype appeared a few times. The rearrangement joins TRBV6-6 to TRBJ2-4; no clear D. Per the germline V gene, CDR1 is MNHNY and CDR2 is SVGAGI (reference sequence). Trimming removed 4 bases at V and 15 bases at J, with 19 bases between. The CDR3 contains 13 residues. This CDR3 reads CASSFISPQERYF. CDR3 in DNA: TGTGCCAGCAGTTTTATTTCGCCCCAGGAACGGTACTTC.

This clonotype showed up many times. CDR3: CSANSMNTEAFF. The CDR3 DNA is TGCAGTGCGAATAGCATGAACACTGAAGCTTTCTTT. The chain recombines TRBV20-1 with TRBJ1-1; D gene uncertain. Trimming took off 6 bases at V and 0 bases at J, with 8 bases between the two ends. CDR3 length: 12 amino acids. Per the germline V gene, CDR1 is DFQATT and CDR2 is SNEGSKA (reference sequence).

V and J are TRBV5-6 and TRBJ2-3; 7 nucleotides agree with TRBD2. This CDR3 has 15 amino acids. Trimming at V came to 4 bases and at J to 1 base, leaving 6 bases not matched to a gene. Germline V gene data show CDR1 as SGHDT and CDR2 as YYEEEE. The CDR3 sequence is CASSPLGGGTDTQYF. DNA for the CDR3: TGTGCCAGCAGCCCCCTTGGGGGGGGCACAGATACGCAGTATTTT. Full variable domain (rest looked up from reference TRBV5-6 and TRBJ2-3): DAGVTQSPTHLIKTRGQQVTLRCSPKSGHDTVSWYQQALGQGPQFIFQYYEEEERQRGNFPDRFSGHQFPNYSSELNVNALLLGDSALYLCASSPLGGGTDTQYFGPGTRLTVL.

This clonotype was counted ten times or more. V usage is TRBV20-1 and J usage is TRBJ2-7; D remains ambiguous. The CDR3 runs 12 residues. In germline, CDR1 is DFQATT, CDR2 SNEGSKA (reference sequence). V was pared by 3 bases and J by 0 bases, with 6 bases between. The CDR3 reads CSASANSYEQYF. DNA for the CDR3: TGCAGTGCTAGCGCTAACTCCTACGAGCAGTACTTC.

This clonotype has a handful of counts. This chain connects TRBV2 to TRBJ2-3; 15 bases map to TRBD2. CDR1 and CDR2 from the germline V gene are SNHLY and FYNNEI. V lost 4 bases to trimming and J lost 1 base; unmatched junction nucleotides: 6. The CDR3 loop spans 18 amino acids. The CDR3 DNA reads TGTGCCAGCAGTGTTTGGACTAGCGGGGGGGCCGGCACAGATACGCAGTATTTT. This sequence encodes CASSVWTSGGAGTDTQYF.

This clonotype was picked up many times. At one end the junction does not follow the germline gene, possibly because of a read error. V and J are TRBV7-2 and TRBJ1-2; D is uncertain. The CDR3 sequence is 13 residues long. Germline V gives CDR1 SGHTA, CDR2 FQGNSA. DNA of the CDR3: TGTGCCAGCACCTTACGGGGAGGGAGCGGCTACACCTTC. As protein: CASTLRGGSGYTF.

This clonotype was seen many times. The chain combines TRBV7-2 with TRBJ1-1; tentative D call: TRBD1 (5 bases). The CDR3 spans 14 residues. The germline V gene encodes CDR1 SGHTA and CDR2 FQGNSA. V was pared by 3 bases and J by 5 bases, with 13 bases between. The CDR3 DNA sequence: TGTGCCAGCAGCTTGGAACCAGGGCGTACTGAAGCTTTCTTT. Translation: CASSLEPGRTEAFF.